This T cell receptor (beta chain) was found in a study of CD8 T cells in Susac syndrome. In the case of this clonotype: The target antigen is unknown.

This CDR3 spans 16 amino acids. Germline V gives CDR1 MNHEY, CDR2 SMNVEV (reference sequence). V was shortened by 5 bases and J by 0 bases, with 17 bases between the two germline ends. Sequencing of TCR beta was performed on blood CD8+ and CD4+ T cells. Findings of the study overall: The study acknowledged a relatively small number of individuals in its TCR sequencing and HLA analysis.

Reverse transcription used roughly 0.5 to 1 ug RNA and random hexamers. Using its own MiXCR run on the immunoSEQ multiplex PCR reads, TCRdb lists one record per CDR3 protein. The sample lists approximately 83,000 distinct CDR3 sequences, nearly 95% occurring once. The V and J genes are TRBV27 and TRBJ2-7, with a weak D call TRBD2 (6 bases). The TCR sequence derives from a human donor with Susac syndrome. The sequencing sample was made of CD8+ T cells from PBMCs. The CDR3 sequence is CASSILSGLSSYEQYF. CDR3 in DNA: TGTGCCAGCAGTATACTCAGCGGGCTCAGCTCCTACGAGCAGTACTTC.